This entry concerns a single T cell receptor beta chain. Its antigen is still unknown. This sample was taken from a study of cytomegalovirus exposure and HLA in healthy donors. Overall study findings and caveats: Cytomegalovirus-associated status was assigned to 164 TCR beta chains. HLA restriction was apparent for most CMV-associated TCR beta chains in a later analysis. Other equally common chains were less clonally expanded than HLA-associated TCR beta chains, a later analysis showed. It was reported in a later analysis that an Asian-associated ancestry cluster showed fewer N-insertions than the approximately 700-donor mean.

Vbeta (60) and Jbeta (13) primers were used in the PCR. Generated by immunoSEQ multiplex PCR, the TCRdb table keeps only in-frame clones and is missing some. The profile covers about 200,000 clones, with 82% appearing a single time and approximately 0.098% taken by the ten largest. Sequenced input: PBMCs. The source is a boy between 2 and 15 years old in good health and CMV-seronegative.

The CDR3 region has the DNA TGTGCCAGCAGCTTAGGGACAGGGGGAAACACCATATATTTT. This gives the protein CASSLGTGGNTIYF. The chain is built from TRBV7-2 and TRBJ1-3; 8 bases are a match to TRBD1. This CDR3 contains 14 residues. Germline CDR1 SGHTA, CDR2 FQGNSA. V dropped 1 base and J dropped 4; count of bases not matched to a gene: 0.